The clone carrying this TCR beta chain appeared a single time. This specimen comes from a study of glioma-infiltrating T cells after dendritic cell vaccination. Germline loops: CDR1 MGHRA, CDR2 YSYEKL. Trimming cost V 2 bases and J 4 bases; bases outside gene matches: 5. The CDR3 contains 16 residues. The primer mix had 60 V beta and 13 J beta primers. TCRdb's table, derived via immunoSEQ multiplex PCR, lists solely in-frame clones and lacks some. The sample lists over 80,000 clones; around nine tenths were seen once. Source: blood, taken before dendritic cell vaccination. The sequence was obtained from a human donor with glioblastoma. The gene calls are TRBV4-1 and TRBJ2-5, with TRBD2 identical over 12 bases. CDR3: CASSQNLAGGAETQYF. In DNA, the CDR3 is TGCGCCAGCAGCCAAAACCTAGCGGGAGGGGCAGAGACCCAGTACTTC.